A single sample gave rise to the 7 T cell receptor beta chains below, sequenced in a study of T cells in Graves' hyperthyroidism and ophthalmopathy. There were TCR beta CDR3 regions amplified from RNA transcripts. TCR CDR3 underwent first-round RT-PCR with the HTBI primer set. TCRdb re-analysed the multiplex PCR reads in MiXCR, keeping a single row per CDR3 protein. The sample lists about 510,000 distinct CDR3 sequences, 14% seen once, with 11% to 15% in the top ten. The sample comprised blood. The receptors stem from a woman aged 40 to 50 with Graves' hyperthyroidism.

This clonotype was recorded many times. The CDR3 bases are TGCAGCATAGCGGACACTGAAGCTTTCTTT. Translating gives CSIADTEAFF. This chain uses TRBV29-1 with TRBJ1-1; no firm D call. From germline, CDR1 is SQVTM and CDR2 ANQGSEA. V lost 8 bases to trimming and J lost 3 bases, with 7 bases between them. CDR3 length equals 10 residues.

Comment on this clonotype: This may come from a read error, since a much larger clone is one base off. As the CDR3 is not closed by the conserved phenylalanine or tryptophan, this likely results from a read error. This rearrangement joins TRBV30 to TRBJ1-1; D is unresolved. CDR1 is GTSNPN, CDR2 SVGIG, per germline (reference sequence). Trimming stripped 5 bases from V and 4 bases from J, with 8 bases between. The CDR3 spans 11 residues. The CDR3 loop is CAWFGITEAFL. The CDR3 nucleotides are TGTGCCTGGTTCGGGATCACTGAAGCTTTCCTT.

The DNA of the CDR3 is TGTGCCAGCAGCTTAGGTACGGGAGGGGGGTCCTACTACGAGCAGTACTTC. Translating it yields CASSLGTGGGSYYEQYF. V usage is TRBV7-9 and J usage is TRBJ2-7, with TRBD2 matching 8 bases. The length of the CDR3 is 17 residues. Germline values: CDR1 SEHNR, CDR2 FQNEAQ (reference sequence). Trimming removed 1 base from V and 3 bases from J; junction bases left unmatched: 11.

For this clonotype: Being one base from a much bigger clone, this may be a read error. This chain links TRBV27 with TRBJ2-5; 9 nucleotides align to TRBD1. The CDR3 spans 17 residues. In germline, CDR1 is MNHEY, CDR2 SMNVEV (reference sequence). V lost 5 bases, J lost 2 bases, and 12 bases stayed unmatched. The CDR3 protein is CASSDFRQGDLQETQYF. The CDR3 DNA follows: TGTGCCAGCAGTGATTTCCGACAGGGGGACTTACAAGAGACCCAGTACTTC.

Ten or more counts support this clonotype. The V gene is TRBV2, the J gene TRBJ2-7, with TRBD1 matching 9 bases. J lost 3 bases, V lost 6 bases, and 6 bases had no gene match. CDR1 is SNHLY, CDR2 FYNNEI, per germline. The CDR3 is 14 amino acids. The CDR3 DNA reads TGTGCCAGCAGAGGACAGGGGTCTTACTACGAGCAGTACTTC. Its protein is CASRGQGSYYEQYF.

Many counts were recorded for this clonotype. V and J are TRBV10-3 and TRBJ1-1, with 8 bases fitting TRBD1. Per the germline V gene, CDR1 is ENHRY and CDR2 is SYGVKD. CDR3 length: 18 amino acids. The junction had 9 bases not matched to a gene; V was cut back by 0 bases and J by 0 bases. CDR3 bases: TGTGCCATCAGTGAGTCGTTTCTAGGGACAGGAATGAACACTGAAGCTTTCTTT. Amino acids: CAISESFLGTGMNTEAFF.

This chain joins TRBV14 and TRBJ2-5, with 7 bases matching TRBD2. The ends lost 4 bases at V and 5 bases at J; junction bases unmatched: 13. The CDR3 covers 16 residues. CDR1 is SGHDN and CDR2 is FVKESK in the germline V gene. CDR3 residues: CASSPGTNGPLETQYF. In DNA form, the CDR3 reads TGTGCCAGCAGCCCCGGGACTAACGGACCGCTGGAGACCCAGTACTTC.